The T cell receptor beta chain under discussion was sequenced for a study of human T cells and chemical hapten exposure. Germline CDR1 and CDR2: SGHAT and FQNNGV. This CDR3 contains 14 residues. V dropped 2 bases and J dropped 2 bases, with 7 bases sitting between them. TCRdb passed the RACE reads through MiXCR, listing each CDR3 protein once. This table has 150,000 or so distinct CDR3 sequences, approximately 15% appearing once. Time point here: patch test 1, 2 weeks after DPC sensitization. As for treatment: therapeutic diphenylcyclopropenone sensitization with weekly scalp DPC. There are a few counts of this clonotype.

Sequences were derived from whole blood, sampled in connection with sensitization to the hapten diphenylcyclopropenone (DPC). The clonotype originates from a woman in her 30s with alopecia areata. Some clones in this sample may be carry-over from other donors' samples. The rearrangement links TRBV11-2 to TRBJ2-4; D may correspond to TRBD1 or TRBD2 (5 bases each). CDR3 region: CASSLQGPKNIQYF. In nucleotides, the CDR3 is TGTGCCAGCAGCTTACAGGGACCCAAAAACATTCAGTACTTC.